The 32 T cell receptor beta chains reported below all come from one sample, sequenced in a study of blood T cell repertoires in COVID-19. Assay: immunoSEQ multiplex PCR; the TCRdb copy retains only in-frame clones and omits some. This table holds approximately 70,000 clones, almost 90% found once. Input material: peripheral blood. The receptors were sampled from a human donor in a cohort sampled during active COVID-19.

The chain has TRBV6-5 and TRBJ1-5, with D possibly being TRBD1 (5 bases). V shed 5 bases and J shed 1 base, with 12 bases lying between them. CDR1 is MNHEY and CDR2 is SVGAGI in the germline V gene. CDR3 length: 15 amino acids. In nucleotides, the CDR3 is TGTGCCAGCAGTACTGTAGGGGCGAGCAATCAGCCCCAGCATTTT. This gives the protein CASSTVGASNQPQHF.

The chain uses TRBV2 and TRBJ2-7; 8 bases map to TRBD1. The CDR3 has 13 residues. Looked up from germline, CDR1 is SNHLY and CDR2 is FYNNEI. V lost 8 bases and J lost 4; bases outside the gene matches: 7. For the CDR3, the DNA is TGTGCCAGCGGAGGACAGGGAACGTACGAGCAGTACTTC. Encoded protein: CASGGQGTYEQYF.

This clone was observed once. This chain joins TRBV6-6 and TRBJ1-3; D is ambiguous. The germline V and J ends were trimmed by 7 bases and 2 bases, with 15 bases remaining between them. Germline CDR1 and CDR2: MNHNY and SVGAGI (reference sequence). The CDR3 covers 15 residues. CDR3 coding DNA: TGTGCCAGCACCGAGGCCGGAAACCCTGGAAACACCATATATTTT. It translates to CASTEAGNPGNTIYF.

The chain carries TRBV27 and TRBJ2-2; the D gene is possibly TRBD1 (5 bases). Trimming removed 2 bases from V and 5 bases from J, with 15 bases in between. Germline lookup yields CDR1 MNHEY and CDR2 SMNVEV (reference sequence). The CDR3 loop spans 16 amino acids. CDR3 loop: CASSLGRQGRTGELFF. Written as DNA, the CDR3 is TGTGCCAGCAGTTTAGGTCGCCAGGGCAGGACCGGGGAGCTGTTTTTT.

This sequence joins TRBV7-6 and TRBJ1-2; D is unclear. Germline CDR1 is SGHVS and CDR2 is FNYEAQ. The CDR3 is made up of 12 amino acids. V was pared by 2 bases and J by 4 bases, with 5 bases between. CDR3 nucleotide sequence: TGTGCCAGCAGCTTATCGGGCTATGGCTACACCTTC. Its translation: CASSLSGYGYTF.

The rearrangement joins TRBV9 to TRBJ2-7, with 10 bases aligning to TRBD2. The CDR3 covers 15 residues. CDR1 is SGDLS, CDR2 YYNGEE, per germline. Unmatched junction bases numbered 8, after V lost 4 bases and J lost 4 bases. This chain's CDR3 is CASSKEAGGPYEQYF. The CDR3 DNA follows: TGTGCCAGCAGCAAGGAAGCGGGAGGGCCGTACGAGCAGTACTTC. The full variable domain, rest sourced from reference TRBV9 and TRBJ2-7, is DSGVTQTPKHLITATGQRVTLRCSPRSGDLSVYWYQQSLDQGLQFLIQYYNGEERAKGNILERFSAQQFPDLHSELNLSSLELGDSALYFCASSKEAGGPYEQYFGPGTRLTVT.

The chain recombines TRBV5-1 with TRBJ2-2; D possibly corresponds to TRBD2 (5 bases). The V gene lost 7 bases and the J gene lost 4 bases, with 5 bases spanning the gap. The germline CDR1 and CDR2 sequences are SGHRS and YFSETQ. This CDR3 comprises 11 residues. The CDR3 sequence is CASGSTGELFF. The CDR3 DNA follows: TGCGCCAGCGGGAGCACCGGGGAGCTGTTTTTT.

The chain carries TRBV6-5 and TRBJ1-4; the match to TRBD1 covers 7 bases. Germline assignment: CDR1 MNHEY and CDR2 SVGAGI. The CDR3 has 14 residues. The junction had 6 bases not matched to a gene; V was cut back by 6 bases and J by 5 bases. CDR3 DNA: TGTGCCAGCAGGGCGAGGACAGGAAATGAAAAACTGTTTTTT. Its translation is CASRARTGNEKLFF.

The chain uses TRBV6-5 and TRBJ2-1, with 8 bases fitting TRBD1. After removal of 5 bases from V and 2 bases from J, the junction contained 5 bases not matched to a gene. This CDR3 has 15 amino acids. CDR1 and CDR2 (germline): MNHEY, SVGAGI. CDR3 coding DNA: TGTGCCAGCAGTCGGGCAGGGGGCCCCTACAATGAGCAGTTCTTC. Translation gives CASSRAGGPYNEQFF.

The chain has TRBV6-5 and TRBJ1-2, with 7 bases aligning to TRBD1. The CDR3 length is 13 residues. CDR1 and CDR2 from the germline V gene are MNHEY and SVGAGI. Germline trimming cut 2 bases from V and 8 bases from J; bases unmatched to any gene: 5. DNA of the CDR3: TGTGCCAGCAGTTACCTCCAGGGGGTAGGCTACACCTTC. It encodes CASSYLQGVGYTF.

This clone was counted between two and nine times. This chain links TRBV18 with TRBJ1-2; D perhaps matches TRBD1 (5 bases). V lost 2 bases and J lost 8, with 21 bases in between. In germline, CDR1 is KGHSH, CDR2 LQKENI. The CDR3 is 16 residues long. CDR3 loop: CASSPETGTLAGGYTF. The CDR3 region has the DNA TGTGCCAGCTCACCAGAGACCGGGACCTTGGCGGGAGGCTACACCTTC.

As DNA, the CDR3 is TGCGCCAGCAGGCACAGGGGCGATTCACCCCTCCACTTT. Translating it yields CASRHRGDSPLHF. J is TRBJ1-6 and V is TRBV5-1, with 7 bases matching TRBD1. The V gene end was trimmed by 5 bases and the J gene end by 8 bases; junction bases not matched to a gene: 4. Germline V gene lookup returns CDR1 SGHRS and CDR2 YFSETQ. CDR3 length: 13 amino acids.

This chain links TRBV6-5 with TRBJ2-3, with 10 bases lining up with TRBD2. Unmatched junction bases numbered 5, after V lost 3 bases and J lost 5 bases. The germline V gene encodes CDR1 MNHEY and CDR2 SVGAGI. The CDR3 has 15 residues. The CDR3 sequence is CASSYSSGGIDTQYF. In nucleotides, the CDR3 is TGTGCCAGCAGTTATTCTAGCGGGGGTATAGATACGCAGTATTTT.

This clone occurred once. The V gene is TRBV6-5, the J gene TRBJ2-7; 9 bases agree with TRBD1. Per germline, CDR1 MNHEY and CDR2 SVGAGI. The J segment lost 3 bases and the V segment lost 6 bases, leaving 9 bases of the junction unmatched. The CDR3 runs 15 residues. The DNA for the CDR3 is TGTGCCAGCAGCAGGAAGACAGGGGGTATCTACGAGCAGTACTTC. Its protein is CASSRKTGGIYEQYF.

V gene TRBV4-1 combines with J gene TRBJ2-4, with D perhaps TRBD2 (5 bases). Germline V gives CDR1 MGHRA, CDR2 YSYEKL. V was cut by 0 bases and J by 3 bases, with 12 bases left in between. This CDR3 has 16 amino acids. The chain's CDR3 is CASSQDEGSGKNIQYF. Here the CDR3 DNA reads TGCGCCAGCAGCCAAGATGAGGGTTCGGGCAAAAACATTCAGTACTTC.

This rearrangement joins TRBV7-8 to TRBJ2-3; 14 nucleotides agree with TRBD2. J was trimmed by 3 bases and V by 8 bases; bases with no gene match: 10. The CDR3 runs to 17 residues. Germline assignment: CDR1 SGHVS and CDR2 FQNEAQ. The CDR3 here is CASATPGLAGETDTQYF. Written as DNA, the CDR3 is TGTGCCAGCGCGACCCCGGGACTAGCGGGAGAGACAGATACGCAGTATTTT.

V gene TRBV30 combines with J gene TRBJ2-1; D perhaps matches TRBD2 (7 bases). In germline, CDR1 is GTSNPN, CDR2 SVGIG (reference sequence). V lost 4 bases to trimming and J lost 4 bases, with 23 bases between them. CDR3 size: 17 residues. In DNA form, the CDR3 reads TGTGCCTGGAAGTTATTTAGGACGAGCGGGACATACAATGAGCAGTTCTTC. This sequence encodes CAWKLFRTSGTYNEQFF. The full variable domain, its missing parts supplied by reference TRBV30 and TRBJ2-1, is SQTIHQWPATLVQPVGSPLSLECTVEGTSNPNLYWYRQAAGRGLQLLFYSVGIGQISSEVPQNLSASRPQDRQFILSSKKLLLSDSGFYLCAWKLFRTSGTYNEQFFGPGTRLTVL.

The chain recombines TRBV19 with TRBJ2-5; D might be TRBD1 (6 bases). The CDR3 spans 14 residues. The germline V gene has CDR1 LNHDA and CDR2 SQIVND (reference sequence). V shed 6 bases and J shed 5 bases, with 16 bases lying between them. The CDR3 loop reads CASSPQGPWETQYF. The CDR3 nucleotides read TGTGCCAGTAGCCCCCAGGGGCCCTGGGAGACCCAGTACTTC.

This rearrangement joins TRBV11-2 to TRBJ2-5; D perhaps matches TRBD2 (5 bases). Looked up from germline, CDR1 is SGHAT and CDR2 is FQNNGV. The V and J ends lost 1 base and 5 bases respectively, with 14 bases between them. This CDR3 spans 15 amino acids. Here the CDR3 reads CASSLGSGLSETQYF. The CDR3 nucleotides are TGTGCCAGCAGCTTAGGTTCCGGACTGTCGGAGACCCAGTACTTC. Variable domain in full (rest from reference TRBV11-2 and TRBJ2-5): EAGVAQSPRYKIIEKRQSVAFWCNPISGHATLYWYQQILGQGPKLLIQFQNNGVVDDSQLPKDRFSAERLKGVDSTLKIQPAKLEDSAVYLCASSLGSGLSETQYFGPGTRLLVL.

This clone showed up just once. The chain uses TRBV5-1 and TRBJ2-1, with 7 bases aligning to TRBD2. The V gene's germline CDR1 is SGHRS and CDR2 YFSETQ. This CDR3 region has 15 residues. V dropped 4 bases and J dropped 4; count of bases not matched to a gene: 8. CDR3 nucleotides: TGCGCCAGCAGCGCGGGACTACTTAAATACAATGAGCAGTTCTTC. Its protein product is CASSAGLLKYNEQFF. Filled out from reference TRBV5-1 and TRBJ2-1, the complete variable domain reads KAGVTQTPRYLIKTRGQQVTLSCSPISGHRSVSWYQQTPGQGLQFLFEYFSETQRNKGNFPGRFSGRQFSNSRSEMNVSTLELGDSALYLCASSAGLLKYNEQFFGPGTRLTVL.

This clone occurred many times. This chain links TRBV9 with TRBJ1-6, with 7 bases aligning to TRBD1. In germline, CDR1 is SGDLS, CDR2 YYNGEE. The CDR3 runs to 16 residues. Trimming at V came to 4 bases and at J to 6 bases, leaving 10 bases not matched to a gene. The CDR3 nucleotides are TGTGCCAGCAGCCCGAACGAGGGGGCCTTTAATTCACCCCTCCACTTT. Protein product: CASSPNEGAFNSPLHF. Full variable domain (rest looked up from reference TRBV9 and TRBJ1-6): DSGVTQTPKHLITATGQRVTLRCSPRSGDLSVYWYQQSLDQGLQFLIQYYNGEERAKGNILERFSAQQFPDLHSELNLSSLELGDSALYFCASSPNEGAFNSPLHFGNGTRLTVT.

The CDR3 DNA is TGTGCCAGCAGTCCCGGCAGGGGGCTTGGCTACACCTTC. It is translated as CASSPGRGLGYTF. The V and J genes are TRBV7-9 and TRBJ1-2; 8 bases align to TRBD1. Germline assignment: CDR1 SEHNR and CDR2 FQNEAQ (reference sequence). CDR3 length equals 13 residues. Trimming took 6 bases from V and 7 from J; bases not matched to a gene: 7.

The CDR3 sequence is CASSLLYRDDQPQHF. The CDR3 DNA reads as TGTGCCAGCAGCCTCCTTTACAGGGACGATCAGCCCCAGCATTTT. The rearrangement links TRBV11-3 to TRBJ1-5, with D tentatively TRBD1 (6 bases). V dropped 5 bases and J dropped 5 bases, with 16 bases sitting between them. CDR3 length equals 15 residues. Germline V gene lookup returns CDR1 SGHNT and CDR2 YENEEA.

The sample holds one count of this clone. The V and J genes are TRBV5-4 and TRBJ2-5; 10 positions agree with TRBD1. Germline V gene data show CDR1 as SGHNT and CDR2 as YYREEE (reference sequence). CDR3 length: 16 amino acids. With 3 bases clipped from V and 0 bases from J, the junction kept 5 bases outside the gene matches. The CDR3 region is CASSSRQGAYQETQYF. In nucleotides, the CDR3 is TGTGCCAGCAGCTCCCGACAGGGGGCCTACCAAGAGACCCAGTACTTC.

In this sample, this clone turned up once. The chain joins TRBV5-1 to TRBJ2-5; 9 positions agree with TRBD1. CDR3 size: 14 residues. With 9 bases clipped from V and 2 bases from J, the junction kept 8 bases outside the gene matches. Germline V gene sequence: CDR1 SGHRS, CDR2 YFSETQ. As DNA, the CDR3 is TGCGCCACTGGGACAGGGAATATTCAAGAGACCCAGTACTTC. It yields the protein CATGTGNIQETQYF.

The chain recombines TRBV25-1 with TRBJ2-2; 11 positions match TRBD2. CDR1 and CDR2 from the germline V gene are MGHDK and SYGVNS. The CDR3 is 18 residues long. J was trimmed by 6 bases and V by 4 bases; bases with no gene match: 13. CDR3 bases: TGTGCCAGCAGTGCCGAGAATTTAGGACTAGCGGGTCCCGGGGAGCTGTTTTTT. It encodes CASSAENLGLAGPGELFF.

The chain links TRBV12-3 or TRBV12-4 to TRBJ1-1; no definite D call. The CDR3 has 13 amino acids. V dropped 6 bases and J dropped 1 base, with 9 bases sitting between them. The CDR3 bases are TGTGCCAGCAGCCTCCTTCGGAACACTGAAGCTTTCTTT. This encodes CASSLLRNTEAFF.

The rearrangement joins TRBV4-3 to TRBJ2-7; a weak D match, TRBD1 (5 bases). Trimming took 0 bases from V and 0 from J, leaving 15 bases between them. This CDR3 is 17 amino acids long. CDR1 and CDR2 from the germline V gene are LGHNA and YSLEER. The CDR3 DNA sequence: TGCGCCAGCAGCCAAGATCTTCGGACACCCCTCTCCTACGAGCAGTACTTC. Its protein product is CASSQDLRTPLSYEQYF.

The chain links TRBV9 to TRBJ2-5; 11 nucleotides line up with TRBD1. The trim removed 4 bases at V and 5 bases at J, leaving 7 bases unmatched. The CDR3 sequence is 15 residues long. Germline V CDR1 and CDR2: SGDLS, YYNGEE. The CDR3 sequence is CASSTRTGGGETQYF. As DNA, the CDR3 is TGTGCCAGCAGCACCCGGACAGGGGGCGGTGAGACCCAGTACTTC.

The chain links TRBV5-1 to TRBJ2-7, with 10 nucleotides matching TRBD1. CDR3 length equals 14 residues. Germline V gene lookup returns CDR1 SGHRS and CDR2 YFSETQ. The ends lost 4 bases at V and 7 bases at J; junction bases unmatched: 8. CDR3 residues: CASSPDRGTGEQYF. The CDR3 bases are TGCGCCAGCAGCCCGGACAGGGGGACGGGGGAGCAGTACTTC.

This clone was detected only once. The chain carries TRBV29-1 and TRBJ2-7; D may be TRBD2 (6 bases). The CDR3 consists of 12 residues. V was pared by 7 bases and J by 7 bases, with 17 bases between. Germline CDR1 and CDR2: SQVTM and ANQGSEA. CDR3 loop: CSATGTSGEQYF. CDR3 in DNA: TGCAGCGCCACTGGGACTTCGGGAGAGCAGTACTTC.

The rearrangement links TRBV3-1 (or the pseudogene TRBV3-2) to TRBJ2-5; D gene uncertain. Germline CDR1 reads LGHDT; CDR2 reads YNNKEL (reference sequence). V dropped 0 bases and J dropped 5 bases, with 13 bases sitting between them. This CDR3 comprises 15 residues. The CDR3 DNA reads TGTGCCAGCAGCCAAGACGCTAGTATCGAGGAGACCCAGTACTTC. This encodes CASSQDASIEETQYF.